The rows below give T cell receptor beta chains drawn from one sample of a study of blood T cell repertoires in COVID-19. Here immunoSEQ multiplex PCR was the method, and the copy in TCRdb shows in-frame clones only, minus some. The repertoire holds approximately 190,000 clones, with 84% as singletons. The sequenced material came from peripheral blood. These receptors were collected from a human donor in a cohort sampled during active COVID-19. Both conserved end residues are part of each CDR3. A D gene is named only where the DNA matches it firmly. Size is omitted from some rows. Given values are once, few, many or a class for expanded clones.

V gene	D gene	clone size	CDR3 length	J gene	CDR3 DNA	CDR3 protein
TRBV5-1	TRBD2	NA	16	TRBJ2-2	TGCGCCAGCAGCCCCAGGACTAGCGGAGACACCGGGGAGCTGTTTTTT	CASSPRTSGDTGELFF
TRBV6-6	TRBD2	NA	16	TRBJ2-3	TGTGCCAGCAGTCGAATAGCGGGGGAGACCACAGATACGCAGTATTTT	CASSRIAGETTDTQYF
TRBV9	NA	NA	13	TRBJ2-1	TGTGCCAGCAACCGGGGTAGTCGAGGTGAGCAGTTCTTC	CASNRGSRGEQFF
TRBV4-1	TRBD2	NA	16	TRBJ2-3	TGCGCCAGCAGCTTTCGGACTAGCGGGGTAACAGATACGCAGTATTTT	CASSFRTSGVTDTQYF
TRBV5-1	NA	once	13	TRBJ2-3	TGCGCCAGCAGCTTGAGGGAGACAGATACGCAGTATTTT	CASSLRETDTQYF
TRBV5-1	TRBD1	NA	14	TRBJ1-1	TGCGCCAGCAGCTTGGCCGGGACAGGGGCTGAAGCTTTCTTT	CASSLAGTGAEAFF
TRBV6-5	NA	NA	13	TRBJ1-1	TGTGCCAGCAGTTACCAGTCTTACACTGAAGCTTTCTTT	CASSYQSYTEAFF
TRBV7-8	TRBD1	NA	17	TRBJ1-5	TGTGCCAGCAGGAGACAGGGAGCCTACTATAGCAATCAGCCCCAGCATTTT	CASRRQGAYYSNQPQHF
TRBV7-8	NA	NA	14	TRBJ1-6	TGTGCCAGCAGCTTACGCCTAGATAATTCACCCCTCCACTTT	CASSLRLDNSPLHF
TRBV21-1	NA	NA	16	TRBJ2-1	TGTGCCAGCAGCAGGGACAGGGGATGGTCCTACAATGAGCAGTTCTTC	CASSRDRGWSYNEQFF
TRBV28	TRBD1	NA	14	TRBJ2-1	TGTGCCACCCAGGGACAGGGGATGGGCAATGAGCAGTTCTTC	CATQGQGMGNEQFF
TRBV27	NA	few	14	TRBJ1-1	TGTGCCAGCAGTTTCGCAGAACCGAACACTGAAGCTTTCTTT	CASSFAEPNTEAFF
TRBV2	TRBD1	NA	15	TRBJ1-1	TGTGCCAGCAGCCGGGACAGGGGGCGGAACACTGAAGCTTTCTTT	CASSRDRGRNTEAFF
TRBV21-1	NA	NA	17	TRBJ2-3	TGTGCCAGCAGCCATTACGCGCCCCAGGGTGAAACAGATACGCAGTATTTT	CASSHYAPQGETDTQYF
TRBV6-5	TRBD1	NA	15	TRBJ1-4	TGTGCCAGCAGTAGAAACAGGGGGACGAATGAAAAACTGTTTTTT	CASSRNRGTNEKLFF
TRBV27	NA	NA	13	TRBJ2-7	TGTGCCAGCAAGGTCCAGGGTACCTACGAGCAGTACTTC	CASKVQGTYEQYF
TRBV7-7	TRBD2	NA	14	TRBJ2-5	TGTGCTAGCAGCCCAGCGGGGGTAGGAGAGACCCAGTACTTC	CASSPAGVGETQYF
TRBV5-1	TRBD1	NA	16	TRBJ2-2	TGCGCCAGCAGCTTATTTCTGGGGACAGGGGCCGGGGAGCTGTTTTTT	CASSLFLGTGAGELFF
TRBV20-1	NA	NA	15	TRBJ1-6	TGCAGTGCTAGTTTTGCTCAGGGAAGCGATTCACCCCTCCACTTT	CSASFAQGSDSPLHF
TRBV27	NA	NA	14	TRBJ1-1	TGTGCCAGCAGTTTCGCAGGAGGGCTGGGTGAAGCTTTCTTT	CASSFAGGLGEAFF
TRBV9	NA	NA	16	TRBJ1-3	TGTGCCAGCAGCGTCGGGGGATTTAATTCTGGAAACACCATATATTTT	CASSVGGFNSGNTIYF
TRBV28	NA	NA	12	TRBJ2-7	TGTGCCAGCAGTCAAAGGAGATACGAGCAGTACTTC	CASSQRRYEQYF
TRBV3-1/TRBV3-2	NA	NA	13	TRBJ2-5	TGTGCCAGCAGGCCCCCAGGATTGGAGACCCAGTACTTC	CASRPPGLETQYF
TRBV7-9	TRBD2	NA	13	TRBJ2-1	TGTGCCAGCAGCTTAAGACTAGCGGGGGGTGAGTTCTTC	CASSLRLAGGEFF
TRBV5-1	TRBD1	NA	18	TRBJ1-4	TGCGCCAGCAGCTTGGAACTCGGCAGGGGGATGAGAAATGAAAAACTGTTTTTT	CASSLELGRGMRNEKLFF
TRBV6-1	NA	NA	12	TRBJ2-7	TGTGCCAGCAGTGAAGCGGGCCACGAGCAGTACTTC	CASSEAGHEQYF
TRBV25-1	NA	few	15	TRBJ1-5	TGTGCCAGCAGTGATTGGGCAGGGCAGGATCAGCCCCAGCATTTT	CASSDWAGQDQPQHF
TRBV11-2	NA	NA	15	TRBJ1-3	TGTGCCAGCAGCTTAGAACACCTCTCTGGAAACACCATATATTTT	CASSLEHLSGNTIYF
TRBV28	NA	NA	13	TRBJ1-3	TGTGCCAGCAGGAAGGCGACGGGTAACACCATATATTTT	CASRKATGNTIYF
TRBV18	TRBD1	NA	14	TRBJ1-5	TGTGCCAGCGGAGCGACAGGGGGCCGTCAGCCCCAGCATTTT	CASGATGGRQPQHF
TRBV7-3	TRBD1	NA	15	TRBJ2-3	TGTGCCAGCAGCCTCGACAGGGGGCGCGGTGATACGCAGTATTTT	CASSLDRGRGDTQYF
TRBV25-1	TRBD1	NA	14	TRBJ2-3	TGTGCCAGCGAAGGAGAAGGGGGCAGGGATACGCAGTATTTT	CASEGEGGRDTQYF
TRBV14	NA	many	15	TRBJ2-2	TGTGCCAGCAGCCGGAATAGCGGGAACACCGGGGAGCTGTTTTTT	CASSRNSGNTGELFF